The clone carrying this T cell receptor (beta chain) occurred many times. The target antigen is unknown. Via MiXCR, TCRdb re-called the reads, giving one row per CDR3 protein. The data contain roughly 130,000 distinct CDR3 sequences, 7% to 10% of them singletons. The CDR3 spans 16 residues. V shed 1 base, J shed 4 bases, and the junction held 6 bases outside the gene matches. From germline, CDR1 is SGHAT and CDR2 FQNNGV. This specimen belongs to a study of T cell repertoires in cytomegalovirus infection. Study details: Public TCR beta signature analysis indicated the presence of both CMV infection and matching HLA type.

Study results and limitations: Dominating the ex vivo response were TCR beta clonotypes that were CMV-specific and HLA-C-restricted. Carriers of CMV plus the relevant HLA were identified by cumulative public TCR beta family frequency.

The clonotype originates from a human donor in good health (CMV status not recorded). Some clones in this sample may be carry-over from other donors' samples. The chain uses TRBV11-2 and TRBJ2-2; 7 bases are shared with TRBD1. The sample comprised PBMCs. The CDR3 loop reads CASSLVGTARTGELFF. The CDR3 DNA is TGTGCCAGCAGCTTAGTAGGGACAGCCCGCACCGGGGAGCTGTTTTTT.